These T cell receptor beta chains were read from a single sample in a study of blood T cells in healthy people across ages. One entry per CDR3 protein results from TCRdb running MiXCR on the 5' RACE reads. The table has approximately 320,000 distinct CDR3 sequences, roughly 27% seen once. Sequencing was done on a sample of blood. The source of these receptors is a woman between 65 and 79 years old in good health. Each CDR3 is given with its conserved first and last residue. The D gene is left open where the match is weak. Only some rows state a clone size, as once, few, many or a class for expanded clones.

D gene | J gene | CDR3 length | V gene | clone size | CDR3 DNA | CDR3 protein
- | TRBJ2-7 | 12 | TRBV6-6 | few | TGTGCCAGCGGGGGCTCTGCCTACGAGCAGTACTTC | CASGGSAYEQYF
- | TRBJ2-1 | 15 | TRBV20-1 | - | TGCAGTGCTAGAGATCCCACTAGCTCCTACAATGAGCAGTTCTTC | CSARDPTSSYNEQFF
- | TRBJ2-3 | 16 | TRBV3-1 | - | TGTGCCAGCAGCCAAGGTAGCGGAGCCTCCACAGATACGCAGTATTTT | CASSQGSGASTDTQYF
TRBD2 | TRBJ2-3 | 16 | TRBV11-1 | once | TGTGCCAGCAGCCAAATGAATAGCGGGAGTTCGGATACGCAGTATTTT | CASSQMNSGSSDTQYF
- | TRBJ1-6 | 17 | TRBV14 | many | TGTGCCAGCAGCCAAGATGGGGCAGGGCCCTATAATTCACCCCTCCACTTT | CASSQDGAGPYNSPLHF
- | TRBJ2-7 | 14 | TRBV9 | - | TGTGCCAGCAGCGTAGACTCAGATTCCTACGAGCAGTACTTC | CASSVDSDSYEQYF
- | TRBJ2-5 | 16 | TRBV4-3 | - | TGCGCCAGCAGCCAAGAGGCAGGGGGGAGGCAAGAGACCCGGTACTTC | CASSQEAGGRQETRYF
- | TRBJ2-5 | 12 | TRBV27 | - | TGTGCCAGCGGGGAACCGGGAGAGACCCAGTACTTC | CASGEPGETQYF
- | TRBJ2-3 | 14 | TRBV2 | - | TGTGCCAGCAGTGAACACTTGAGCACAGATACGCAGTATTTT | CASSEHLSTDTQYF
- | TRBJ2-2 | 13 | TRBV7-3 | - | TGTGCCAGCAGCTTAACATTCACCGGGGAGCTGTTTTTT | CASSLTFTGELFF
- | TRBJ2-1 | 13 | TRBV20-1 | - | TGCAGTGCCGAGCCCTCACCACCCGATGAGCAGTTCTTC | CSAEPSPPDEQFF
- | TRBJ2-2 | 14 | TRBV12-3/TRBV12-4 | - | TGTGCCAGCAGTTTATACACAGGTCACGGGGAGCTGTTTTTT | CASSLYTGHGELFF
- | TRBJ2-6 | 16 | TRBV5-1 | - | TGCGCCAGCAGCTTGGACAGGGTAGCTGGGGCCAACGTCCTGACTTTC | CASSLDRVAGANVLTF
- | TRBJ1-1 | 13 | TRBV25-1 | - | TGTGCCAGCATAGGCCCCGGGGGAACTGAAGCTTTCTTT | CASIGPGGTEAFF
TRBD2 | TRBJ2-5 | 16 | TRBV7-2 | few | TGTGCCAGCAGCTTACTTGGGACTAGCGGACAAGAGACCCAGTACTTC | CASSLLGTSGQETQYF
TRBD2 | TRBJ2-2 | 17 | TRBV3-1 | - | TGTGCCAGCAGCCAAGGCCTAGCGGGAGAAGCTACCGGGGAGCTGTTTTTT | CASSQGLAGEATGELFF
- | TRBJ1-2 | 14 | TRBV7-9 | few | TGTGCCAGCAGCCCGGACGTCCAGGGGATCGGCTACACCTTC | CASSPDVQGIGYTF
TRBD1 | TRBJ2-1 | 14 | TRBV5-1 | - | TGCGCCAGCAGCTTCGACAGGGTGTACAATGAGCAGTTCTTC | CASSFDRVYNEQFF
- | TRBJ1-5 | 13 | TRBV20-1 | - | TGCAGTGCTAGTTTGGACACTCATCAGCCCCAGCATTTT | CSASLDTHQPQHF
- | TRBJ1-2 | 14 | TRBV28 | few | TGTGCCAGCAGCCGGCGGGGCGACTATCATGGCTACACCTTC | CASSRRGDYHGYTF
TRBD1 | TRBJ1-5 | 14 | TRBV18 | - | TGTGCCAGCTGTAGACAGGGGAGCAATCAGCCCCAGCATTTT | CASCRQGSNQPQHF
- | TRBJ2-3 | 12 | TRBV29-1 | many | TGCAGCGCCCGAAGTAACACAGATACGCAGTATTTT | CSARSNTDTQYF
- | TRBJ1-1 | 12 | TRBV3-1 | few | TGTGCCAGCAGCCAAGTGGGAGGGTTTGCTTTCTTT | CASSQVGGFAFF
- | TRBJ2-2 | 14 | TRBV12-3/TRBV12-4 | - | TGTGCCAGCAGCCAACAGGGAAACACCGGGGAGCTGTTTTTT | CASSQQGNTGELFF
TRBD1 | TRBJ1-4 | 14 | TRBV7-2 | - | TGTGCCAGCAGCCCACCGACAGGGGTTGGAAAACTGTTTTTT | CASSPPTGVGKLFF